These 23 T cell receptor beta chains were sequenced from one sample in a study of T cells in Graves' hyperthyroidism and ophthalmopathy. Amplification targeted TCR beta CDR3 regions from RNA transcripts. HTBI primers drove first-round RT-PCR of the TCR CDR3. In TCRdb, the multiplex PCR reads were re-called with MiXCR into one record per CDR3 protein. The sample consists of 45,000 to 75,000 distinct CDR3 sequences, around 48% of them appearing once. Material for sequencing was blood. The receptors were sampled from a woman in her thirties with Graves' ophthalmopathy.

This clonotype occurred a few times. The chain carries TRBV28 and TRBJ2-1; TRBD2 matches at 9 bases. The germline V gene encodes CDR1 MDHEN and CDR2 SYDVKM. This CDR3 has 15 residues. V dropped 6 bases and J dropped 10; count of bases not matched to a gene: 13. This CDR3 reads CASSLGAGGRREQFF. CDR3 nucleotides: TGTGCCAGCAGCCTTGGGGCGGGAGGGCGGCGCGAGCAGTTCTTC.

The sample holds many counts of this clonotype. The V and J genes are TRBV4-1 and TRBJ1-2, with no clear D. V shed 0 bases and J shed 8 bases, with 13 bases lying between them. Germline CDR1 reads MGHRA; CDR2 reads YSYEKL. The CDR3 is 14 amino acids. In DNA form, the CDR3 reads TGCGCCAGCAGCCAAGAGGGATTCGCCGGCGGCTACACCTTC. Its translation: CASSQEGFAGGYTF.

This clonotype was recorded once. The V and J genes are TRBV20-1 and TRBJ2-3; maybe TRBD2 (6 bases). The germline V gene has CDR1 DFQATT and CDR2 SNEGSKA (reference sequence). The CDR3 has 11 amino acids. V was shortened by 3 bases and J by 8 bases, with 9 bases between the two germline ends. CDR3 loop: CSASGEVTQYF. The CDR3 DNA sequence: TGCAGTGCTAGCGGGGAGGTTACGCAGTATTTT.

This clonotype came up many times. V and J are TRBV7-9 and TRBJ2-2; D is undetermined. V lost 1 base and J 0 bases, leaving 9 bases between the germline ends. Germline CDR1 is SEHNR and CDR2 is FQNEAQ (reference sequence). This CDR3 region has 16 residues. The CDR3 coding sequence is TGTGCCAGCAGCTTAGGGTTCAACGCGAACACCGGGGAGCTGTTTTTT. Protein sequence: CASSLGFNANTGELFF.

This chain connects TRBV14 to TRBJ1-4, with TRBD1 as a possible D gene (6 bases). The germline V and J ends were trimmed by 2 bases and 4 bases, with 17 bases remaining between them. The CDR3 has 17 residues. Germline values: CDR1 SGHDN, CDR2 FVKESK. CDR3 sequence (DNA): TGTGCCAGCAGCCAATACCTGGACAGACAGTATAATGAAAAACTGTTTTTT. Its translation is CASSQYLDRQYNEKLFF.

This clonotype showed up many times. A much larger clone lies one base from this, so it may be a read error. This chain joins TRBV10-3 and TRBJ2-3, with 8 bases identical to TRBD2. This CDR3 has 15 amino acids. Germline V gene data show CDR1 as ENHRY and CDR2 as SYGVKD. The CDR3 nucleotides are TGTGCCATCAGTAGCGGGAGCGTTTCTGGAGATGCGCAGTATTTT. Protein: CAISSGSVSGDAQYF.

In its sample, this clonotype was seen many times. The chain has TRBV25-1 and TRBJ2-1; D is tentatively TRBD1 or TRBD2 (5 bases each). Per germline, CDR1 MGHDK and CDR2 SYGVNS. The CDR3 length is 19 residues. V was pared by 4 bases and J by 0 bases, with 22 bases between. CDR3 in amino acids: CASSGIRDRRYGSYNEQFF. Written as DNA, the CDR3 is TGTGCCAGCAGTGGCATCCGGGACCGCCGATACGGCTCCTACAATGAGCAGTTCTTC.

This clonotype was counted at least ten times. A much larger clone differs by one base, so this may be a read error. As the CDR3 is not closed by the conserved phenylalanine or tryptophan, this likely results from a read error. The J gene is TRBJ2-1, the V gene TRBV5-4; D may be TRBD1 or TRBD2 (7 bases each). Germline CDR1 SGHNT, CDR2 YYREEE (reference sequence). The CDR3 is 12 amino acids. V lost 4 bases and J 9 bases, leaving 11 bases between the germline ends. CDR3 in amino acids: CASSQGGSEQFV. CDR3 DNA sequence: TGTGCCAGCAGCCAGGGGGGGAGTGAGCAGTTCGTC.

V is TRBV10-3 and J is TRBJ2-2; D unclear. This CDR3 spans 13 amino acids. V lost 0 bases to trimming and J lost 6 bases, with 5 bases between them. Germline V gene data show CDR1 as ENHRY and CDR2 as SYGVKD. The DNA for the CDR3 is TGTGCCATCAGTGAGTCGATCCCCGGGGAGCTGTTTTTT. As protein: CAISESIPGELFF.

The rearrangement links TRBV19 to TRBJ1-5; a possible D gene is TRBD1 (5 bases). There are 15 residues in the CDR3. Trimming took off 11 bases at V and 3 bases at J, with 20 bases between the two ends. Germline V gene lookup returns CDR1 LNHDA and CDR2 SQIVND (reference sequence). The CDR3 DNA reads as TGTGCCTGGAGTGGGGGGAACGGGGTCAATCAGCCCCAGCATTTT. This sequence encodes CAWSGGNGVNQPQHF.

Of note for this clonotype: The final CDR3 position lacks the conserved phenylalanine or tryptophan, pointing to a likely read error. No DNA is shown, since the ends of the CDR3 on it are uncertain; the CDR3 is the one TCRdb lists. V gene TRBV20-1 combines with J gene TRBJ1-1. The CDR3 extends over 12 residues, inclusive of both ends. Germline values: CDR1 DFQATT, CDR2 SNEGSKA (reference sequence). Here the CDR3 reads CSATTKVTEAFL.

The CDR3 coding sequence is TGCGCCAGCAGCTCGGAGGGGGGGCACCACGAGCAGTACTTC. As protein: CASSSEGGHHEQYF. The rearrangement uses TRBV5-1 and TRBJ2-7; TRBD2 might be the D (7 bases). Germline V gene sequence: CDR1 SGHRS, CDR2 YFSETQ. CDR3 size: 14 residues. V was trimmed by 3 bases and J by 5 bases, leaving 15 bases between them.

Note on this clonotype: One end of the junction varies from germline; a read error may be responsible. The chain links TRBV28 to TRBJ2-5, with TRBD2 identical over 10 bases. CDR3 length equals 17 residues. Looked up from germline, CDR1 is MDHEN and CDR2 is SYDVKM. The CDR3 here is CASSPPGLAVYQETRYF. The DNA of the CDR3 is TGTGCCAGCAGTCCCCCCGGACTAGCGGTGTACCAAGAGACCCGGTACTTC.

This clonotype was found many times. The V gene is TRBV20-1, the J gene TRBJ2-7; tentatively, D is TRBD2 (5 bases). V gave up 7 bases and J gave up 5 bases, with 15 bases separating them. The CDR3 contains 12 residues. Germline V gene data show CDR1 as DFQATT and CDR2 as SNEGSKA (reference sequence). The CDR3 region has the DNA TGCAGTGTAGAGGGTATTAGCGACGAGCAGTACTTC. It codes for CSVEGISDEQYF.

This clonotype occurred many times. V and J are TRBV9 and TRBJ1-4, with a tentative D call TRBD1 (6 bases). The germline V gene has CDR1 SGDLS and CDR2 YYNGEE. The ends were cut back, 3 bases at V and 5 bases at J, with 14 bases in the middle. The CDR3 is made up of 15 amino acids. In DNA form, the CDR3 reads TGTGCCAGCAGCGCAAGGGGGGCGGTGAATGAAAAACTGTTTTTT. This codes for CASSARGAVNEKLFF.

This clonotype was seen once. The chain has TRBV5-8 and TRBJ1-1, with D hard to call. The germline V gene encodes CDR1 SGHTS and CDR2 YDEGEE. Trimming pared 4 bases from V and 7 bases from J, leaving 17 bases between. CDR3 length: 14 amino acids. CDR3 loop: CASSLARGTNEAFF. Here the CDR3 DNA reads TGTGCCAGCAGCCTCGCGCGGGGTACGAATGAAGCTTTCTTT.

This clonotype came up many times. V usage is TRBV6-4 and J usage is TRBJ2-2; possible D gene TRBD1, 5 bases. The CDR3 has 14 amino acids. Germline CDR1 MRHNA, CDR2 SNTAGT. V lost 4 bases to trimming and J lost 3 bases, with 9 bases between them. The CDR3 nucleotides read TGTGCCAGCAGTGTCAAGACAGACACCGGGGAGCTGTTTTTT. It encodes CASSVKTDTGELFF.

This clonotype was recorded once. The genes are TRBV20-1 and TRBJ2-3; 14 nucleotides align to TRBD2. CDR3 length equals 16 residues. Germline loops: CDR1 DFQATT, CDR2 SNEGSKA (reference sequence). V was clipped by 5 bases and J by 6 bases; unmatched bases: 10. Here the CDR3 DNA reads TGCAGTGCTTTAAGACTAGCGGGAGGGCCGCGGGATACGCAGTATTTT. Translated: CSALRLAGGPRDTQYF.

The genes are TRBV7-9 and TRBJ1-4, with D hard to call. In germline, CDR1 is SEHNR, CDR2 FQNEAQ (reference sequence). This CDR3 region has 15 residues. V lost 1 base and J lost 8, with 14 bases in between. The CDR3 sequence is CASSLGTRSVEKLFF. In DNA form, the CDR3 reads TGTGCCAGCAGCTTAGGAACAAGATCTGTCGAAAAACTGTTTTTT.

This clonotype showed up just a few times. This sequence joins TRBV4-1 and TRBJ2-3; tentatively, D is TRBD1 (6 bases). Germline V gene data show CDR1 as MGHRA and CDR2 as YSYEKL. Trimming took off 0 bases at V and 2 bases at J, with 21 bases between the two ends. This CDR3 has 19 amino acids. The CDR3: CASSQEEHSRGPFTDTQYF. The DNA for the CDR3 is TGCGCCAGCAGCCAAGAGGAACACTCCAGGGGACCGTTCACAGATACGCAGTATTTT.

The J gene is TRBJ2-1, the V gene TRBV10-3, with 12 bases that match TRBD2. CDR1 and CDR2 (germline): ENHRY, SYGVKD. This CDR3 region has 16 residues. Germline trimming cut 6 bases from V and 11 bases from J; bases unmatched to any gene: 14. In DNA, the CDR3 is TGTGCCATCAGCGCCCAGATTCGGACTAGCGGGGTTCAGCAGTTCTTC. Translation gives CAISAQIRTSGVQQFF.

This clonotype was detected only once. The chain links TRBV7-3 to TRBJ1-6; TRBD1 aligns across 11 bases. The CDR3 totals 18 residues. V shed 6 bases, J shed 9 bases, and the junction held 16 bases outside the gene matches. Germline V gene sequence: CDR1 SGHTA, CDR2 FQGTGA. Here the CDR3 reads CASSAGTGGLDSGSPLHF. CDR3 nucleotides: TGTGCCAGCAGTGCCGGGACAGGGGGGCTTGATAGTGGTTCACCCCTCCACTTT.

The rearrangement uses TRBV20-1 and TRBJ2-7; 16 bases map to TRBD2. The CDR3 has 14 amino acids. The J segment lost 4 bases and the V segment lost 7 bases, leaving 4 bases of the junction unmatched. Germline V gene lookup returns CDR1 DFQATT and CDR2 SNEGSKA (reference sequence). CDR3 residues: CSVPGLAGGYEQYF. The CDR3 DNA reads as TGCAGTGTTCCGGGACTAGCGGGAGGGTACGAGCAGTACTTC.